This is a list of T cell receptor beta chains from one sample in a study of blood T cell repertoires in COVID-19. Only in-frame clones appear in the TCRdb table, and some are missing; sequencing was by immunoSEQ multiplex PCR. The repertoire holds around 290,000 clones, with around 90% as singletons. The specimen sequenced was PBMCs or T cells enriched from blood (not recorded which). These receptors all stem from a woman in her 30s who had recovered from COVID-19. Each CDR3 is given without its conserved first and last residue. Fields, in order: CDR3 length, V gene, J gene, CDR3 protein.

len: 14
v_gene: TRBV7-3
j_gene: TRBJ2-2
CDR3aa: ASSLTSGSLAGELF

len: 14
v_gene: TRBV5-1
j_gene: TRBJ2-1
CDR3aa: ASSLGSGSSDNEQF

len: 13
v_gene: TRBV10-1
j_gene: TRBJ2-7
CDR3aa: ASSESTGGAYEQY

len: 12
v_gene: TRBV9
j_gene: TRBJ2-1
CDR3aa: ASSVVPSGNEQF

len: 16
v_gene: TRBV7-9
j_gene: TRBJ2-3
CDR3aa: ASRPRAPLAASTDTQY

len: 13
v_gene: TRBV28
j_gene: TRBJ2-1
CDR3aa: ASSPSGLSYNEQF

len: 11
v_gene: TRBV7-2
j_gene: TRBJ2-5
CDR3aa: ASSPPIGETQY

len: 13
v_gene: TRBV7-2
j_gene: TRBJ2-1
CDR3aa: ASRLQVSSYNEQF

len: 15
v_gene: TRBV7-9
j_gene: TRBJ2-3
CDR3aa: ASSLGRDMRLTDTQY

len: 12
v_gene: TRBV10-2
j_gene: TRBJ2-1
CDR3aa: ASRLAGSYNEQF

len: 14
v_gene: TRBV19
j_gene: TRBJ1-5
CDR3aa: ASRWGQFGSNQPQH

len: 14
v_gene: TRBV7-3
j_gene: TRBJ2-5
CDR3aa: ASSLEGGGPLGTQY

len: 14
v_gene: TRBV6-2/TRBV6-3
j_gene: TRBJ2-7
CDR3aa: ASSSHQASGSHEQY

len: 13
v_gene: TRBV30
j_gene: TRBJ1-6
CDR3aa: ASSGTIGLNSPLH

len: 11
v_gene: TRBV7-3
j_gene: TRBJ2-7
CDR3aa: ASSYDRGYEQY

len: 14
v_gene: TRBV28
j_gene: TRBJ1-1
CDR3aa: ASSSGGQGVSTEAF

len: 15
v_gene: TRBV4-3
j_gene: TRBJ1-6
CDR3aa: ASSQDSPAGGWSPLH

len: 11
v_gene: TRBV18
j_gene: TRBJ1-4
CDR3aa: ASSPRQNEKLF

len: 11
v_gene: TRBV5-4
j_gene: TRBJ2-2
CDR3aa: ASSLIAAGELF

len: 13
v_gene: TRBV10-3
j_gene: TRBJ1-1
CDR3aa: AIRETGTENTEAF

len: 9
v_gene: TRBV20-1
j_gene: TRBJ2-1
CDR3aa: SARANNEQF

len: 11
v_gene: TRBV28
j_gene: TRBJ2-7
CDR3aa: ASSSLPYDEQY

len: 11
v_gene: TRBV7-9
j_gene: TRBJ1-2
CDR3aa: ASRAVSNYGYT

len: 14
v_gene: TRBV5-5
j_gene: TRBJ2-7
CDR3aa: ASSIFGTSGNNEQY

len: 10
v_gene: TRBV2
j_gene: TRBJ2-3
CDR3aa: ASRSGADTQY

len: 13
v_gene: TRBV4-1
j_gene: TRBJ1-1
CDR3aa: ASRGQGWENTEAF

len: 13
v_gene: TRBV11-3
j_gene: TRBJ2-2
CDR3aa: ASSSRSGDTGELF

len: 13
v_gene: TRBV7-6
j_gene: TRBJ2-1
CDR3aa: ASSRGPNWGNEQF

len: 14
v_gene: TRBV11-3
j_gene: TRBJ2-5
CDR3aa: ASSLAGQGSQETQY

len: 10
v_gene: TRBV19
j_gene: TRBJ1-1
CDR3aa: ASSKPNTEAF

len: 13
v_gene: TRBV27
j_gene: TRBJ2-6
CDR3aa: ASSLRGPGANVLT